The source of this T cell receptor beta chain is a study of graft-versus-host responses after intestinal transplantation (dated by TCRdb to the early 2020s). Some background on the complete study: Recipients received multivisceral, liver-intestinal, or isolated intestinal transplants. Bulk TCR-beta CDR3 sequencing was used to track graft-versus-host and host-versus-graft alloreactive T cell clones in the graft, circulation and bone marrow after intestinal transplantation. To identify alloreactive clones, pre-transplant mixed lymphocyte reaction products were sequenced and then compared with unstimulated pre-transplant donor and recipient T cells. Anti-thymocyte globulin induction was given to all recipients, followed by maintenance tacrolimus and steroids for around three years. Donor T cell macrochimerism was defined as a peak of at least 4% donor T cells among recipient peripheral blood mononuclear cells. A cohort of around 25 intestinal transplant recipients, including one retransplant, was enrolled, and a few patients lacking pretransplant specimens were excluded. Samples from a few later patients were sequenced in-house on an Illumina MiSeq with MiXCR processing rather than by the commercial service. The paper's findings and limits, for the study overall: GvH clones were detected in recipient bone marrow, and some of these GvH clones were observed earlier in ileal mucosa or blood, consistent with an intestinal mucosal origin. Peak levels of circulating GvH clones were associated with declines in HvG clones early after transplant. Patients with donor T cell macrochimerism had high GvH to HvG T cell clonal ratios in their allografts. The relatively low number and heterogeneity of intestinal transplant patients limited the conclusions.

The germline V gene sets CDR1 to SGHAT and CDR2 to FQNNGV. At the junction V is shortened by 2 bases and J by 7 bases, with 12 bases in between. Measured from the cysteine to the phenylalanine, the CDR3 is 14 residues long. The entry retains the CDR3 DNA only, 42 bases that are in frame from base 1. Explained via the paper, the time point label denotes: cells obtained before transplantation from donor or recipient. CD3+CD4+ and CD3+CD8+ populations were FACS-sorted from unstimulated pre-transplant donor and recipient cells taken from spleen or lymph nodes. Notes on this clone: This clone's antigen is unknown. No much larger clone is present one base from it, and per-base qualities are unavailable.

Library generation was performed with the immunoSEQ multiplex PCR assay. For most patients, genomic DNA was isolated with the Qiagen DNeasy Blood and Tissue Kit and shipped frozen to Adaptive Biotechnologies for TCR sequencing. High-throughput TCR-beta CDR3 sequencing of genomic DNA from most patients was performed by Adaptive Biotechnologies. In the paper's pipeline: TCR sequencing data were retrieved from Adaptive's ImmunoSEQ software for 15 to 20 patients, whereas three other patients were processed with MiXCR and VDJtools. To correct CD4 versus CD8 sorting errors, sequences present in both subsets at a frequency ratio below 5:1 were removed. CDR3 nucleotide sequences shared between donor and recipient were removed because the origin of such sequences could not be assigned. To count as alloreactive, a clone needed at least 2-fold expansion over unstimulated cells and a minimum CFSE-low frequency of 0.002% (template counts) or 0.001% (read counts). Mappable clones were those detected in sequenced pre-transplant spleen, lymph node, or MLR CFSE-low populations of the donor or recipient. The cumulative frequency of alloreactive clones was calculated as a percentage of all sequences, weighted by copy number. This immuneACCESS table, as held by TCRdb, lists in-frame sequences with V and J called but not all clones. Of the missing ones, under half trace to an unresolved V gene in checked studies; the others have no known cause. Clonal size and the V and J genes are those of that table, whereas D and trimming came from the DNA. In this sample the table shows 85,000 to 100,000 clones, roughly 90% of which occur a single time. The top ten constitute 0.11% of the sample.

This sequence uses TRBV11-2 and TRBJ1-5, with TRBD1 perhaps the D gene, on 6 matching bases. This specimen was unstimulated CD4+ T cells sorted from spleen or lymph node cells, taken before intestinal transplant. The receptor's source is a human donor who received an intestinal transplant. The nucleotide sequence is TGTGCCAGCAGCTTAAGGGGGGGCGGACAGCCCCAGCATTTT. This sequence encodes CASSLRGGGQPQHF.